The clone carrying this T cell receptor beta chain was counted between two and nine times. Original methodology: Owing to the provision of junction-only sequences devoid of quality scores by immunoSEQ, filtering differed. Sequenced by immunoSEQ multiplex PCR; TCRdb stores in-frame clones only, minus some. V and J calls and clone size come straight from that table; D and trimming were deduced from the DNA. Here the sample spans about 2.4 million clones, under 95% being singletons. The ends were cut back, 0 bases at V and 4 bases at J, with 9 bases in the middle. The CDR3 is 14 residues long. The V gene's germline CDR1 is SGHDN and CDR2 FVKESK. The sample is drawn from a study of shared clonotypes between healthy human individuals.

Sequencing was performed on naive CD4+ T cells from PBMCs. As for subset: CD45RA+ positively selected. This clonotype was obtained from a man between 18 and 35 years old in good health. Some clones in this sample may be carry-over from other donors' samples. The rearrangement links TRBV14 to TRBJ1-1; D gene uncertain. CDR3 amino acids: CASSQDPLSTEAFF. CDR3 DNA sequence: TGTGCCAGCAGCCAAGATCCGTTATCCACTGAAGCTTTCTTT.